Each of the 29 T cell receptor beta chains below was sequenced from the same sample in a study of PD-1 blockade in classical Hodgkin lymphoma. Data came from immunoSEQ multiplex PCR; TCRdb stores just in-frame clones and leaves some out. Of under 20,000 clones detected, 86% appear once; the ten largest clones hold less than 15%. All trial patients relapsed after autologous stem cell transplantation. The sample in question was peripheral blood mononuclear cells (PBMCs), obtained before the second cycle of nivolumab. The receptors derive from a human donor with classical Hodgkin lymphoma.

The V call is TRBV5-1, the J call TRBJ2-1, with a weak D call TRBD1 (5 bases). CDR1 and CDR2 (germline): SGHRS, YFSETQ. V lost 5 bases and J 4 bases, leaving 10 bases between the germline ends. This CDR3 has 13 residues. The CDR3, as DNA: TGCGCCAGCAGTTCTGACAGATACAATGAGCAGTTCTTC. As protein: CASSSDRYNEQFF.

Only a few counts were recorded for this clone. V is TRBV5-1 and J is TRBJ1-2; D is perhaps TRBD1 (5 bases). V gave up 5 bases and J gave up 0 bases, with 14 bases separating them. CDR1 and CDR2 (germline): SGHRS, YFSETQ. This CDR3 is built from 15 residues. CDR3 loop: CASSPDSLANYGYTF. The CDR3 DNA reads TGCGCCAGCAGTCCTGACAGCCTGGCTAACTATGGCTACACCTTC.

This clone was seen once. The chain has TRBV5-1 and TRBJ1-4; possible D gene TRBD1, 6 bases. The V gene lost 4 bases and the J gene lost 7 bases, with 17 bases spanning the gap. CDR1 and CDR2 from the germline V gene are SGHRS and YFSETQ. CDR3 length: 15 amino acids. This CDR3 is CASSGKTGKSEKLFF. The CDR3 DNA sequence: TGCGCCAGCAGCGGGAAAACAGGGAAGAGTGAAAAACTGTTTTTT.

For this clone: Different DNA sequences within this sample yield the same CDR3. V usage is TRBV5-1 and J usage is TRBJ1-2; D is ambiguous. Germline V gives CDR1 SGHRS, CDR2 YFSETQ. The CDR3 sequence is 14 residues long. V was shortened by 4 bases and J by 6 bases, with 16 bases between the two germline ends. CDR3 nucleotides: TGCGCCAGCAGCCCTGTCGAGAGTAGGGATGGCTACACCTTC. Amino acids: CASSPVESRDGYTF.

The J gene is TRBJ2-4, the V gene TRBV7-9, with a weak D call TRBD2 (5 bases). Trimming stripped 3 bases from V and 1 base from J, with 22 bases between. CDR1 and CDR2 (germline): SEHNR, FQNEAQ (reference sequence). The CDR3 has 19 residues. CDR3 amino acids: CASSLEGGFLNRAKNIQYF. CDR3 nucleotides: TGTGCCAGCAGCTTGGAAGGAGGCTTTCTCAATCGGGCCAAAAACATTCAGTACTTC.

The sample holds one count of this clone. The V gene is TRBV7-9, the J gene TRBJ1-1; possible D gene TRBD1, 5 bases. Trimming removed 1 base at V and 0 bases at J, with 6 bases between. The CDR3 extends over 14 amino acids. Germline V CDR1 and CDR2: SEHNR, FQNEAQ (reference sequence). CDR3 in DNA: TGTGCCAGCAGCTTAGAGGGGATGAACACTGAAGCTTTCTTT. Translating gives CASSLEGMNTEAFF.

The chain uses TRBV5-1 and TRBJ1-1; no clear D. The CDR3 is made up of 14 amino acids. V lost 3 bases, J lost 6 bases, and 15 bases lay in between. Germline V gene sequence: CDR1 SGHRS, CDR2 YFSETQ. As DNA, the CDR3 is TGCGCCAGCAGCTCTGACCTTGGAAGGGCTGAAGCTTTCTTT. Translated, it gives CASSSDLGRAEAFF.

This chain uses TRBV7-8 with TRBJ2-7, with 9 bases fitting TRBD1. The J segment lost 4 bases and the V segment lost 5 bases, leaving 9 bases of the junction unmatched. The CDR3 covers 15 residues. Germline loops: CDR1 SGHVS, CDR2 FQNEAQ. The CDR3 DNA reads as TGTGCCAGCAGCCTCTCCGACAGGGGGAGTTACGAGCAGTACTTC. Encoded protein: CASSLSDRGSYEQYF. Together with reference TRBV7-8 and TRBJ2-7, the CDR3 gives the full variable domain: GAGVSQSPRYKVAKRGQDVALRCDPISGHVSLFWYQQALGQGPEFLTYFQNEAQLDKSGLPSDRFFAERPEGSVSTLKIQRTQQEDSAVYLCASSLSDRGSYEQYFGPGTRLTVT.

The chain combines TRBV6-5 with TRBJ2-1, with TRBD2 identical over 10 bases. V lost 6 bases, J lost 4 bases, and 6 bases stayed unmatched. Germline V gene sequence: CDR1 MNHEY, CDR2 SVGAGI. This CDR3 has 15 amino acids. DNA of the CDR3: TGTGCCAGCAGACGGACTAGCGGAGGATACAATGAGCAGTTCTTC. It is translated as CASRRTSGGYNEQFF.

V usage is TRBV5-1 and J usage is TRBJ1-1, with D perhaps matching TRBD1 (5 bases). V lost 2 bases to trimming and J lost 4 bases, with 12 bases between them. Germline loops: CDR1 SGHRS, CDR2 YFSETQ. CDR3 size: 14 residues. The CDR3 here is CASSFGGEGTEAFF. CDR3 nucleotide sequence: TGCGCCAGCAGCTTCGGAGGGGAAGGCACTGAAGCTTTCTTT.

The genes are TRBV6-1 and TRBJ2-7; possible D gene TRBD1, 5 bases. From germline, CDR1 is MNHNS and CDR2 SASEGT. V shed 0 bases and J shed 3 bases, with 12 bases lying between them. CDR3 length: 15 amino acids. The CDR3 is CASSEAPARDYEQYF. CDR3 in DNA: TGTGCCAGCAGTGAAGCCCCGGCCAGGGACTACGAGCAGTACTTC.

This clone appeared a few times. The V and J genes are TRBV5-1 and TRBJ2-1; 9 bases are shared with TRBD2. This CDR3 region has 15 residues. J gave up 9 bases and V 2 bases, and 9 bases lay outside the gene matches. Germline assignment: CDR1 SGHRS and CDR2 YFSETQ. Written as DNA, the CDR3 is TGCGCCAGCAGCTTCAGCGCGGGGGGGCTGGGTGAGCAGTTCTTC. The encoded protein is CASSFSAGGLGEQFF.

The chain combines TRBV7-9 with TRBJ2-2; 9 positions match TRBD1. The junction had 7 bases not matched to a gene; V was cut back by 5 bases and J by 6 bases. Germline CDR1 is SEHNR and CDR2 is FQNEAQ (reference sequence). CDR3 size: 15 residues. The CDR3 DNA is TGTGCCAGCAGCCCTGGGACAGGGTCACCCGGGGAGCTGTTTTTT. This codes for CASSPGTGSPGELFF. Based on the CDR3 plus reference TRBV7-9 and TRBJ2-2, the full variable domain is DTGVSQNPRHKITKRGQNVTFRCDPISEHNRLYWYRQTLGQGPEFLTYFQNEAQLEKSRLLSDRFSAERPKGSFSTLEIQRTEQGDSAMYLCASSPGTGSPGELFFGEGSRLTVL.

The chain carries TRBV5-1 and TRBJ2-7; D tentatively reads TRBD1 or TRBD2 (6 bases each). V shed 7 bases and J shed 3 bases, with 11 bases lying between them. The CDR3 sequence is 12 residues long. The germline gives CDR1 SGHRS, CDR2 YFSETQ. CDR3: CASGEGGYEQYF. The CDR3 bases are TGCGCCAGCGGCGAGGGGGGCTACGAGCAGTACTTC.

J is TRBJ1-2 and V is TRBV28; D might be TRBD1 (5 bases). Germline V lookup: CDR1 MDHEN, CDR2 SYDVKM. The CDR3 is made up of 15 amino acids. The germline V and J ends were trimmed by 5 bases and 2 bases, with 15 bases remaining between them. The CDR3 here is CASSQAGQANYGYTF. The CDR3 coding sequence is TGTGCCAGCAGTCAAGCCGGACAAGCAAACTATGGCTACACCTTC.

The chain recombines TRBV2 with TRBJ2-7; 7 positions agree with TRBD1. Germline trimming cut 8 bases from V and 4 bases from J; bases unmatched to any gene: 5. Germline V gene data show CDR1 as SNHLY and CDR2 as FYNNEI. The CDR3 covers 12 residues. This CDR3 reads CASDRQGYEQYF. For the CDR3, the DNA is TGTGCCAGCGACCGACAGGGATACGAGCAGTACTTC.

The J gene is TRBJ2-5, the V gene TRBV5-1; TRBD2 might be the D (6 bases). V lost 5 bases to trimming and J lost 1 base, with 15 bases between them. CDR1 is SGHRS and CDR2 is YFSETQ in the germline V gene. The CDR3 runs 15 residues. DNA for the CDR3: TGCGCCAGCAGGGAGGGGCACACCAGCCAAGAGACCCAGTACTTC. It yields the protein CASREGHTSQETQYF.

CDR3 in DNA: TGTGCCAGCAGGCCAGGACAGGGAAGTAATTCACCCCTCCACTTT. Translation gives CASRPGQGSNSPLHF. The chain couples TRBV6-5 to TRBJ1-6; 8 nucleotides match TRBD1. The CDR3 covers 15 residues. V trimming: 6 bases; J trimming: 6 bases; junction bases outside the gene matches: 7. Germline V gene data show CDR1 as MNHEY and CDR2 as SVGAGI.

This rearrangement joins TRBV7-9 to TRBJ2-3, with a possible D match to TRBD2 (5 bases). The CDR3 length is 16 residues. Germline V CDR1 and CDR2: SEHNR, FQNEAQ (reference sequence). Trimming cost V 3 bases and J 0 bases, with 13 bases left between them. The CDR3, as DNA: TGTGCCAGCAGCTTCGGACTTCCTTACAGCACAGATACGCAGTATTTT. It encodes CASSFGLPYSTDTQYF.

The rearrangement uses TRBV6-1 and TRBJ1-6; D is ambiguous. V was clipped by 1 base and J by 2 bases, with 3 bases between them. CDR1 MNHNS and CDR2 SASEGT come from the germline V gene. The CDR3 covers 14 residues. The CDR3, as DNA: TGTGCCAGCAGTGAAGGGCCCTATAATTCACCCCTCCACTTT. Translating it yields CASSEGPYNSPLHF.

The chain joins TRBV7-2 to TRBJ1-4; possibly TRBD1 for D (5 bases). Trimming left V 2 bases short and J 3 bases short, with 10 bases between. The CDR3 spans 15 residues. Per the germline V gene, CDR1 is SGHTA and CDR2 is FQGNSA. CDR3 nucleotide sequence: TGTGCCAGCAGCTTAAGGGGCCCCCCTAATGAAAAACTGTTTTTT. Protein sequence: CASSLRGPPNEKLFF.

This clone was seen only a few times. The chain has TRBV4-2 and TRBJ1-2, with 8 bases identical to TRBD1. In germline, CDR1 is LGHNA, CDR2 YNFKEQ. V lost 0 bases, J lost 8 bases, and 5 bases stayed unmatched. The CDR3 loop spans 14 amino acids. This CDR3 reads CASSQDRGLGGYTF. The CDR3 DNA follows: TGTGCCAGCAGCCAAGACAGGGGGCTGGGAGGCTACACCTTC.

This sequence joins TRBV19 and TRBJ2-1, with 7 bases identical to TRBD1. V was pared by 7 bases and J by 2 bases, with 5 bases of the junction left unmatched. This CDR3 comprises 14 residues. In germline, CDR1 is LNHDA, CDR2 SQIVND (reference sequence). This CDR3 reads CASTRTGPYNEQFF. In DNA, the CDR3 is TGTGCCAGTACCCGGACAGGCCCCTACAATGAGCAGTTCTTC.

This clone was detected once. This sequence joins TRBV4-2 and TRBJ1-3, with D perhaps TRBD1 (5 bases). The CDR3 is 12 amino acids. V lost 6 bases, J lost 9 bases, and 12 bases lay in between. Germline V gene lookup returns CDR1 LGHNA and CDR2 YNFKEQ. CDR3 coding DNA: TGTGCCAGCAGGACAGTCCAAAGCACCATATATTTT. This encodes CASRTVQSTIYF.

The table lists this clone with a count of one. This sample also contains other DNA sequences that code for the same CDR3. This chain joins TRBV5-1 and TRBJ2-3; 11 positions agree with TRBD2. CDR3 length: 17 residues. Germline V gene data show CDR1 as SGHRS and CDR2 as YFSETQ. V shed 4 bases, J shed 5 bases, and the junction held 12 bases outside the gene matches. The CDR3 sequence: CASSPIPSGGQGDTQYF. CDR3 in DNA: TGCGCCAGCAGCCCGATCCCTAGCGGGGGGCAGGGAGATACGCAGTATTTT.

CDR3 amino acids: CASSYTENYGYTF. In DNA form, the CDR3 reads TGTGCCAGCAGTTACACAGAAAACTATGGCTACACCTTC. The gene calls are TRBV6-5 and TRBJ1-2; D remains ambiguous. Germline assignment: CDR1 MNHEY and CDR2 SVGAGI. This CDR3 contains 13 residues. With 2 bases removed from V and 2 bases from J, the gap between germline ends came to 6 bases.

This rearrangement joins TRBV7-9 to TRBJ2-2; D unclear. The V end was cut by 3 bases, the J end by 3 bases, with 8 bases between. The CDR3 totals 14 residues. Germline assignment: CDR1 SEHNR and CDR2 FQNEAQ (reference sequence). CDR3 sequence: CASSFWVHTGELFF. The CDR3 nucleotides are TGTGCCAGCAGCTTTTGGGTCCACACCGGGGAGCTGTTTTTT.

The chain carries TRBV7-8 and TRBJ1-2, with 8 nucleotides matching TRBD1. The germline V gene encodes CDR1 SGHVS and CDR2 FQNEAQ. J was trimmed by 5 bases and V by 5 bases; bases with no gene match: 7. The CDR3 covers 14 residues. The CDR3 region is CASSPKTGEYGYTF. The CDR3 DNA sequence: TGTGCCAGCAGCCCGAAGACAGGGGAATATGGCTACACCTTC.

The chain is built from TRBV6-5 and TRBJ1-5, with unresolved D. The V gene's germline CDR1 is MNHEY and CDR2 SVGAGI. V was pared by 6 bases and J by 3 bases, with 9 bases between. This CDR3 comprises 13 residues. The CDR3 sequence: CASRLTYNQPQHF. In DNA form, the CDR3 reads TGTGCCAGCAGATTAACCTACAATCAGCCCCAGCATTTT.